This T cell receptor beta chain was sequenced during a study of blood T cell repertoires in COVID-19 (TCRdb year 2020). As for the study more broadly: Collaborator samples came from the United States, Italy and Spain and covered acute and convalescent phases of COVID-19. The dataset comprised deeply sampled blood TCRbeta repertoires from subjects exposed to, actively infected with, or recovered from COVID-19. Samples were obtained from the ongoing ImmuneRACE study (first 160 participants) and from 1,254 subjects provided by 6 global collaborators. The sample metadata nearly always contained a de-identified subject ID, COVID-19 status, age in years and sex. The repertoires were released in a freely available public database meant as a resource for research on the immune response to SARS-CoV-2. The material from the prospective study consisted of cDNA or gDNA derived from T cells, B-cell-depleted T cells, or PBMCs. Where available, HLA class I and class II types were taken from metadata supplied by the sample provider and were not determined by assay-based typing. The research as a whole found: The quantity of clinical and demographic metadata differed by source and by participant and was supplied without curation.

The CDR3 measures 13 amino acids from cysteine to phenylalanine. Here the CDR3 DNA is all that survives: 39 bases in frame from base 1. The germline V gene sets CDR1 to MNHEY and CDR2 to SVGAGI. V loses 6 bases, J loses 1 base, and the germline ends lie 9 bases apart. In Seattle, one collaborating source enrolled patients while the infection was active and tracked those patients longitudinally over the course of disease. Collaborating institutions collected whole blood in K2EDTA tubes following their own protocols. For TCRbeta analysis, collaborators shipped samples in one of three forms: frozen whole blood, isolated PBMCs, or DNA extracted from either of those sample types. This clone was seen a handful of times. The antigen it binds to is not known. No much larger clone is present one base from it, and per-base qualities are unavailable. TCRbeta CDR3 regions were amplified from genomic DNA using the immunoSEQ Assay, a bias-controlled multiplex PCR. The original pipeline was this. Nucleated cell counts per sample were estimated from amplification of reference gene primers within the assay. Sequence reads were collapsed and filtered to measure the absolute abundance of every unique TCRbeta CDR3 rearrangement. For each sample, productive Simpson clonality was calculated by taking the square root of Simpson's diversity index across productive rearrangements. The source is immuneACCESS, and TCRdb retained only in-frame sequences with V and J called. Part of the clones is not carried over; for the studies checked, unresolved V genes explain less than half of this, and the remainder is unexplained. V and J calls and clone size are as listed in that table; D and trimming were resolved from the DNA. The sample contains some 300,000 clones, 86% of them found a single time. The top ten clonotypes cover about an eighth of the sample.

What was sequenced was peripheral blood. The sequence joins TRBV6-5 to TRBJ1-1; perhaps TRBD1 is the D gene, with 6 bases matching. The clonotype originates from an older woman with COVID-19, enrolled during active disease. The DNA sequence is TGTGCCAGCAGCAAGGGACAGAACACTGAAGCTTTCTTT. Its product reads: CASSKGQNTEAFF.